Presented here are 10 T cell receptor beta chains from one specimen sequenced in a study of OX40 agonist ivuxolimab in advanced cancers. Clones were sequenced by immunoSEQ multiplex PCR, and TCRdb holds only the in-frame ones, with some missing. The repertoire consists of about 60,000 clones, with approximately 86% occurring once and the leading ten covering roughly 13%. This specimen consisted of CD4+ or CD8+ T cells sorted from blood, obtained in a trial of the OX40 agonist ivuxolimab. Receptors were obtained from an adult with an advanced solid tumor such as melanoma, head and neck, liver or kidney cancer.

This clone has more than one count but fewer than ten. The genes are TRBV25-1 and TRBJ2-7; TRBD1 aligns across 12 bases. Germline assignment: CDR1 MGHDK and CDR2 SYGVNS. The CDR3 is 15 amino acids. V shed 2 bases and J 5 bases; nucleotides not matched to a gene: 4. The CDR3 nucleotides are TGTGCCAGCAGTGAAGGGGACAGGGGGCACCACGAGCAGTACTTC. This translates into CASSEGDRGHHEQYF.

The chain couples TRBV6-1 to TRBJ2-7; 8 bases are shared with TRBD1. Germline V gene data show CDR1 as MNHNS and CDR2 as SASEGT. V shed 8 bases and J 2 bases; nucleotides not matched to a gene: 11. The CDR3 extends over 15 amino acids. The DNA for the CDR3 is TGTGCCAGCTATTATCAGGGGGCCTTCCCCTACGAGCAGTACTTC. Its translation is CASYYQGAFPYEQYF.

The chain employs TRBV2 and TRBJ2-7; D gene unclear. This CDR3 has 10 amino acids. Germline CDR1 SNHLY, CDR2 FYNNEI. The ends were cut back, 6 bases at V and 4 bases at J, with 4 bases in the middle. For the CDR3, the DNA is TGTGCCAGCAGAAATTACGAGCAGTACTTC. Its translation is CASRNYEQYF.

The J gene is TRBJ2-7, the V gene TRBV6-5; TRBD2 might be the D (6 bases). Germline V gene sequence: CDR1 MNHEY, CDR2 SVGAGI. This CDR3 spans 12 amino acids. V was clipped by 6 bases and J by 3 bases, with 9 bases between them. Written as DNA, the CDR3 is TGTGCCAGCAGCTCGGGAGACTACGAGCAGTACTTC. This encodes CASSSGDYEQYF.

V is TRBV5-1 and J is TRBJ2-2, with D possibly matching TRBD1 (6 bases). The germline CDR1 and CDR2 sequences are SGHRS and YFSETQ. CDR3 length equals 14 residues. V gave up 4 bases and J gave up 2 bases, with 9 bases separating them. The CDR3 reads CASSIGTNTGELFF. As DNA, the CDR3 is TGCGCCAGCAGCATCGGGACAAACACCGGGGAGCTGTTTTTT.

The chain uses TRBV7-9 and TRBJ1-1; D is unresolved. Per germline, CDR1 SEHNR and CDR2 FQNEAQ (reference sequence). Deletions cut 4 bases from V and 6 bases from J, with 15 bases between. The CDR3 totals 14 residues. This CDR3 is CASSSARAPPEAFF. For the CDR3, the DNA is TGTGCCAGCAGCTCGGCGCGGGCACCCCCTGAAGCTTTCTTT.

V and J are TRBV14 and TRBJ2-7; 11 nucleotides agree with TRBD1. Trimming took 4 bases from V and 1 from J; bases not matched to a gene: 3. Germline CDR1 and CDR2: SGHDN and FVKESK. The CDR3 runs to 15 residues. The CDR3 loop reads CASSPGTGGSYEQYF. The CDR3 coding sequence is TGTGCCAGCAGCCCTGGGACAGGGGGATCCTACGAGCAGTACTTC.

There are a few counts of this clone. The V gene is TRBV7-6, the J gene TRBJ1-2, with no clear D. From germline, CDR1 is SGHVS and CDR2 FNYEAQ. Trimming took off 2 bases at V and 3 bases at J, with 10 bases between the two ends. The CDR3 contains 14 residues. The CDR3 nucleotides read TGTGCCAGCAGCTTACACGAGCAGCACTATGGCTACACCTTC. Amino acids: CASSLHEQHYGYTF.

This chain links TRBV11-2 with TRBJ2-7, with a weak D call TRBD1 (5 bases). V lost 5 bases and J 1 base, leaving 21 bases between the germline ends. The CDR3 contains 17 residues. Germline CDR1 reads SGHAT; CDR2 reads FQNNGV. CDR3 protein: CASSTQDTRKYSYEQYF. In DNA, the CDR3 is TGTGCCAGCAGCACCCAGGACACGAGGAAGTATTCCTACGAGCAGTACTTC.

The chain uses TRBV4-3 and TRBJ1-4; 10 bases match TRBD1. Germline values: CDR1 LGHNA, CDR2 YSLEER. The CDR3 has 15 amino acids. The junction had 1 base not matched to a gene; V was cut back by 1 base and J by 5 bases. Here the CDR3 DNA reads TGCGCCAGCAGCCAAGGGACAGGGGGAAATGAAAAACTGTTTTTT. Amino acid sequence: CASSQGTGGNEKLFF.